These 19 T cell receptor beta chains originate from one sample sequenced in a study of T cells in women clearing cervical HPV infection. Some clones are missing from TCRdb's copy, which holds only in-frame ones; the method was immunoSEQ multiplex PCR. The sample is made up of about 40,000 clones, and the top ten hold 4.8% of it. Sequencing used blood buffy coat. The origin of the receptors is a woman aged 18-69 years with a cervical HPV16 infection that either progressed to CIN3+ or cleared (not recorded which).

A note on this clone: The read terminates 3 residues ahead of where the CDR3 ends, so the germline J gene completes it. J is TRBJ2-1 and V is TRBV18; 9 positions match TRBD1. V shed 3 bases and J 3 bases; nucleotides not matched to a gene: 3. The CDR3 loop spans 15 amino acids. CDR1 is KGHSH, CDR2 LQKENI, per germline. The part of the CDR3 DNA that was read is TGTGCCAGCTCACCGACGGGACAGGGCTACAATGAG. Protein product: CASSPTGQGYNE. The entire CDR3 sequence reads CASSPTGQGYNEQFF.

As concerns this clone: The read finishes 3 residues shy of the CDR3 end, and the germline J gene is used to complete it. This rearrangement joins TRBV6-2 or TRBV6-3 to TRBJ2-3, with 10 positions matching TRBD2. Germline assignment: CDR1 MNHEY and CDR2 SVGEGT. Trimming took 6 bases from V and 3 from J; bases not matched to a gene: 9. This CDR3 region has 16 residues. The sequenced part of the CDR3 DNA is TGTGCCAGCAGAACTAGCGGGGTCGCACGGACAGATACG. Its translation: CASRTSGVARTDT. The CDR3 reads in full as CASRTSGVARTDTQYF.

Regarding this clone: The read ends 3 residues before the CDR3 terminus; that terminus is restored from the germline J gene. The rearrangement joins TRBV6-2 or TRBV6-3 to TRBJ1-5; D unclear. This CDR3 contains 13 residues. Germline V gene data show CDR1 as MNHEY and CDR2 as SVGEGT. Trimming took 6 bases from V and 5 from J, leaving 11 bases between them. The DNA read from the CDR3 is TGTGCCAGCAGACTCCTCAAAGATCAGCCC. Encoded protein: CASRLLKDQP. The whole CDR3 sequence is CASRLLKDQPQHF.

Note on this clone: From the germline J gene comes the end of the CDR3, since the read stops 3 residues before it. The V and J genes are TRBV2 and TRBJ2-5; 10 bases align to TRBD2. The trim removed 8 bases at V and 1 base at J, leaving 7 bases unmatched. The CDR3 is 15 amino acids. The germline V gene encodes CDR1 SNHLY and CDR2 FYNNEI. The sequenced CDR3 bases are TGTGCCAGCGGGCTACTAGCGGGGCCCCAAGAGACC. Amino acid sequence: CASGLLAGPQET. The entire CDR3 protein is CASGLLAGPQETQYF.

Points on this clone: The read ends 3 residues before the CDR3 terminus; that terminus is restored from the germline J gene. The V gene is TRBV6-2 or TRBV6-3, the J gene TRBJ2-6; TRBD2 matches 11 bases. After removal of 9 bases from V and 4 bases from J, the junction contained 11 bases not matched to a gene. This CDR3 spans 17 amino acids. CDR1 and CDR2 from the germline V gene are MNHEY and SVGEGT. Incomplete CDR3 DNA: TGTGCCAGTTCCCCTAGCGGGGGGCAGTCGGGGGCCAACGTC. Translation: CASSPSGGQSGANV. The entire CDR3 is CASSPSGGQSGANVLTF.

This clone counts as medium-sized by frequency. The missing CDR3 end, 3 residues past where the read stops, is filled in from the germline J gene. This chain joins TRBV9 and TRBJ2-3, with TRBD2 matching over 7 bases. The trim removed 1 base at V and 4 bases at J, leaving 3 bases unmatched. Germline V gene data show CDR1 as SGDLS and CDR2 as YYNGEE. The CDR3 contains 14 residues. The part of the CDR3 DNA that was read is TGTGCCAGCAGCGTATACGGGGGGTCAGATACG. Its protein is CASSVYGGSDT. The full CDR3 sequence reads CASSVYGGSDTQYF.

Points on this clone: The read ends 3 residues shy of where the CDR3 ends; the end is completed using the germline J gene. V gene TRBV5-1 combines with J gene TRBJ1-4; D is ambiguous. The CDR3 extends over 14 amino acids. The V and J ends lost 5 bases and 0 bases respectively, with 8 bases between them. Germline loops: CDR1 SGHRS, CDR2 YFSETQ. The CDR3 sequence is CASRQDATNEKLFF. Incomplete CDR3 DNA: TGCGCCAGCAGGCAGGATGCAACTAATGAAAAA.

The CDR3 loop reads CASSLGQGSSPLHF. The sequenced part of the CDR3 DNA is TGCGCCAGCAGCCTGGGCCAGGGTAGTTCACCC. The chain carries TRBV5-1 and TRBJ1-6; TRBD1 is a possible D gene (5 bases). Read coverage stops 3 residues before the CDR3 terminus; the germline J gene supplies the remainder. Per germline, CDR1 SGHRS and CDR2 YFSETQ. V was pared by 4 bases and J by 9 bases, with 14 bases between. This CDR3 has 14 residues.

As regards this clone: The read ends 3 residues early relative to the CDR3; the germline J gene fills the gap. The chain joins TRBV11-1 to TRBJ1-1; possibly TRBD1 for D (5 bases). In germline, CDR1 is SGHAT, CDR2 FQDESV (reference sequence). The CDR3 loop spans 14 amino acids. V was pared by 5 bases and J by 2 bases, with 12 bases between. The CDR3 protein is CASSNRGGNTEAFF. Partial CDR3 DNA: TGTGCCAGCAGCAACCGGGGGGGTAACACTGAA.

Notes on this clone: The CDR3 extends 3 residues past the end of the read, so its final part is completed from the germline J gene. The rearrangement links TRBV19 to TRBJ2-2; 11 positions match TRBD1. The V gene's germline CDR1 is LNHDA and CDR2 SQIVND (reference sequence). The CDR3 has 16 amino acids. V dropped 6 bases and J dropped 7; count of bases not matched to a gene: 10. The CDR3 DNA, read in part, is TGTGCCAGTAGAAACCTAGGACAGGGGGCAATCGGGGAG. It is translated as CASRNLGQGAIGE. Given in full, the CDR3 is CASRNLGQGAIGELFF.

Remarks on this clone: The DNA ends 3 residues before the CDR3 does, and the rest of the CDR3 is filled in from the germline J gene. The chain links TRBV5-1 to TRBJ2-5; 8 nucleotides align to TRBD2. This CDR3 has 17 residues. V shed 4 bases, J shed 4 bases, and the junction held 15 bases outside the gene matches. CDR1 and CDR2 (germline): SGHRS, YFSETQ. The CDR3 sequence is CASSPGGVAGGRETQYF. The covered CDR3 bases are TGCGCCAGCAGCCCGGGGGGAGTCGCGGGGGGACGAGAGACC.

The CDR3 spells CASSRGPYTGELFF. The sequenced part of the CDR3 DNA is TGTGCCAGTAGCAGGGGGCCCTACACCGGGGAG. The V call is TRBV19, the J call TRBJ2-2; 8 bases agree with TRBD1. The CDR3 end is not reached by the read, which stops 3 residues before it; the germline J gene fills it in. This CDR3 is 14 amino acids long. With 6 bases clipped from V and 3 bases from J, the junction kept 3 bases outside the gene matches. Germline CDR1 reads LNHDA; CDR2 reads SQIVND (reference sequence). Full variable domain (outside the CDR3, taken from reference TRBV19 and TRBJ2-2): DGGITQSPKYLFRKEGQNVTLSCEQNLNHDAMYWYRQDPGQGLRLIYYSQIVNDFQKGDIAEGYSVSREKKESFPLTVTSAQKNPTAFYLCASSRGPYTGELFFGEGSRLTVL.

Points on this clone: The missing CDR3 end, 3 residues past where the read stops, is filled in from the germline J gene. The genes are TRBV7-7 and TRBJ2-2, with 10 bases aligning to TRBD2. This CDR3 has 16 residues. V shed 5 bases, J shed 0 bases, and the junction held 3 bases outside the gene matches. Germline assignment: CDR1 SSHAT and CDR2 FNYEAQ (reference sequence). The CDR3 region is CASSRSGGANTGELFF. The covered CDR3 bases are TGTGCCAGCAGCCGAAGCGGGGGGGCGAACACCGGGGAG.

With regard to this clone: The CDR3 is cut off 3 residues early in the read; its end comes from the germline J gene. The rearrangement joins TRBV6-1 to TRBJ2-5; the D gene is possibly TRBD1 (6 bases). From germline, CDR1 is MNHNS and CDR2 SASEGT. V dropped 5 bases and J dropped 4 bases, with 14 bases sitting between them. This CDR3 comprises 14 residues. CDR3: CASSKGQIRETQYF. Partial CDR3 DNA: TGTGCCAGCAGTAAAGGACAGATTCGAGAGACC.

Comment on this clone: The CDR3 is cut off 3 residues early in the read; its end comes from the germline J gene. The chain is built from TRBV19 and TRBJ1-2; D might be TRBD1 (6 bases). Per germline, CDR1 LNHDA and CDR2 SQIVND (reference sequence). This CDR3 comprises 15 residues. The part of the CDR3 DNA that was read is TGTGCCAGTAGTATAGATGGAACAGGGCCGAAGGGC. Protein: CASSIDGTGPKG. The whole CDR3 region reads CASSIDGTGPKGYTF. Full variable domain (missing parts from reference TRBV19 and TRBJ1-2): DGGITQSPKYLFRKEGQNVTLSCEQNLNHDAMYWYRQDPGQGLRLIYYSQIVNDFQKGDIAEGYSVSREKKESFPLTVTSAQKNPTAFYLCASSIDGTGPKGYTFGSGTRLTVV.

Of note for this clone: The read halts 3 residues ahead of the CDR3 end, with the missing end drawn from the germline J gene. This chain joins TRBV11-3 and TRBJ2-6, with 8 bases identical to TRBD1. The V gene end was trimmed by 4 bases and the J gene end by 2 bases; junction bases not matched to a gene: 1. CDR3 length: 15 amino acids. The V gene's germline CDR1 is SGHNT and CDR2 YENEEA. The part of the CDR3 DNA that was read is TGTGCCAGCAGCTGGACAGGGACTGGGGCCAACGTC. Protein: CASSWTGTGANV. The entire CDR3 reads CASSWTGTGANVLTF.

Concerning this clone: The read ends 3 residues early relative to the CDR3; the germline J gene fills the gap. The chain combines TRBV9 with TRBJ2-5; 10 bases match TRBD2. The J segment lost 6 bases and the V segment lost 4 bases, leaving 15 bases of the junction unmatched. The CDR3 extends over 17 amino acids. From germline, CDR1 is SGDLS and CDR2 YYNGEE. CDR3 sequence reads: CASSPNPPTSGEKTQYF. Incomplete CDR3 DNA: TGTGCCAGCAGCCCTAACCCGCCAACTAGCGGGGAAAAGACC.

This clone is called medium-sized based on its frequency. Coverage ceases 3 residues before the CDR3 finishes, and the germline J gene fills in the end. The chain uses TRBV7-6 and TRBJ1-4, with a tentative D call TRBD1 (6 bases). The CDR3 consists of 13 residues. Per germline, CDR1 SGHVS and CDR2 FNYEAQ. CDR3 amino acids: CASSSTVRGELFF. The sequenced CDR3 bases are TGTGCCAGCAGCTCCACAGTCAGGGGTGAA. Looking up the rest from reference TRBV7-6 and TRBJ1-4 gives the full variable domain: GAGVSQSPRYKVTKRGQDVALRCDPISGHVSLYWYRQALGQGPEFLTYFNYEAQQDKSGLPNDRFSAERPEGSISTLTIQRTEQRDSAMYRCASSSTVRGELFFGSGTQLSVL.

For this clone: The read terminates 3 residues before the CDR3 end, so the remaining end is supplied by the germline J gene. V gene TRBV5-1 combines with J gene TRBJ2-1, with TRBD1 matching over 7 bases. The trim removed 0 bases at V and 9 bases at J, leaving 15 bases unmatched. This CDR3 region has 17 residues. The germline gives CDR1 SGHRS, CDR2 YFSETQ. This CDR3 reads CASSLAGRAQGVGEQFF. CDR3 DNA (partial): TGCGCCAGCAGCTTGGCAGGGCGGGCCCAGGGGGTAGGTGAG.